What follows is one T cell receptor (beta chain) and its context. What it recognizes is unknown. The data stem from a study of resident and recirculating memory T cells in vitiligo. Overall study: Each patient gave two lesional and two nonlesional epidermal shave biopsies, plus PBMCs.

General study points: Non-conserved TCRs across sites and patients suggested distinct clones per lesion.

Clones were read by immunoSEQ multiplex PCR, and TCRdb kept only the in-frame ones, dropping some. The sample includes tens of thousands of clones, about 91% of them seen just once. The germline V gene has CDR1 SGHTS and CDR2 YDEGEE. Trimming pared 4 bases from V and 2 bases from J, leaving 10 bases between. The length of the CDR3 is 14 residues. The chain is built from TRBV5-8 and TRBJ1-5; the D gene is possibly TRBD1 (5 bases). Sequenced: blood. The receptor was isolated from a male donor with vitiligo. The chain's CDR3 is CASSIRVGNQPQHF. CDR3 in DNA: TGTGCCAGCAGCATCAGGGTTGGCAATCAGCCCCAGCATTTT.